Sequencing of this T cell receptor (beta chain) was carried out in a study of blood T cell repertoires in COVID-19. Across the whole study: The samples span acute and convalescent COVID-19 from the United States, Italy and Spain. Sources were T cells, B-cell-depleted T cells, or PBMCs; the material itself was cDNA or gDNA.

Looked up from germline, CDR1 is KGHSH and CDR2 is LQKENI. The CDR3 loop spans 14 amino acids. V was clipped by 6 bases and J by 2 bases, with 12 bases between them. Authors' analysis steps: Cell counts per sample came from amplifying reference gene primers. The table came from immunoSEQ multiplex PCR; TCRdb's copy has only in-frame clones and leaves some out. D and trimming were read from the DNA, whereas the V and J calls and clone size are those reported in that table. The data contain 60,000 to 75,000 clones, 80% to 90% of them singletons. This clone has just one count. Input material: peripheral blood. The gene calls are TRBV18 and TRBJ2-3; weak D call: TRBD2 (6 bases). The receptor was derived from a human donor in a cohort sampled during active COVID-19. The CDR3 is CASSPGLATDTQYF. Written as DNA, the CDR3 is TGTGCCAGCTCGCCGGGACTCGCCACAGATACGCAGTATTTT.